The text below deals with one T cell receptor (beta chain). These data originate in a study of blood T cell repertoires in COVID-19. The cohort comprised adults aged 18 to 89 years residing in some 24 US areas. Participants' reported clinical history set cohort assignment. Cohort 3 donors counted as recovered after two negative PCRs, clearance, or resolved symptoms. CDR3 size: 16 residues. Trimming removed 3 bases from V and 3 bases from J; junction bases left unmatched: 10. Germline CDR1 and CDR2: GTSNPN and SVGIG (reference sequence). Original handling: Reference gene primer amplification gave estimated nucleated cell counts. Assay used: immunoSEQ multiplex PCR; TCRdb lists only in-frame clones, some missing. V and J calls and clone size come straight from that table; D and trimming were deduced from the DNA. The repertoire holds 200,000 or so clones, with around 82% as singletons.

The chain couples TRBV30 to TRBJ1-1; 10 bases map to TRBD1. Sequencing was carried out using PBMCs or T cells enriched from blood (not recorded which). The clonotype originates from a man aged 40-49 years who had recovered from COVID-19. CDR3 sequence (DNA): TGTGCCTGGAGATTACAGACAGGGGGCGATGACACTGAAGCTTTCTTT. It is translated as CAWRLQTGGDDTEAFF.